This entry lists 21 T cell receptor beta chains sequenced from one sample in a study of human T cells and chemical hapten exposure. Specified time point: patch test 2, 6 weeks after DPC sensitization. Documented treatment: therapeutic diphenylcyclopropenone sensitization with weekly scalp DPC. TCRdb used MiXCR to reprocess the RACE reads, holding one entry per CDR3 protein. The sample has 84,000 or so distinct CDR3 sequences; roughly 10% are singletons. The specimen was whole blood, collected in connection with sensitization to the hapten diphenylcyclopropenone (DPC). These receptors originate from a young woman with alopecia areata. Some clones in this sample may be carry-over from other donors' samples.

This clonotype showed up many times. This chain joins TRBV6-1 and TRBJ1-1; D not resolved. CDR1 and CDR2 from the germline V gene are MNHNS and SASEGT. V lost 4 bases to trimming and J lost 0 bases, with 9 bases between them. The CDR3 totals 14 residues. The CDR3 loop is CASSGSNLNTEAFF. CDR3 bases: TGTGCCAGCAGTGGGTCCAACTTGAACACTGAAGCTTTCTTT.

DNA of the CDR3: TGCGCCAGCAGCCTAGGACAGGGGGTGCCCTACGAGCAGTACTTC. It is translated as CASSLGQGVPYEQYF. The gene calls are TRBV4-1 and TRBJ2-7, with 10 bases fitting TRBD1. The CDR3 consists of 15 residues. V lost 4 bases and J lost 2; bases outside the gene matches: 5. Germline V gene lookup returns CDR1 MGHRA and CDR2 YSYEKL.

In its sample, this clonotype was seen a few times. V usage is TRBV6-5 and J usage is TRBJ2-5; the match to TRBD2 covers 7 bases. The CDR3 covers 10 residues. The germline gives CDR1 MNHEY, CDR2 SVGAGI. V trimming: 8 bases; J trimming: 14 bases; junction bases outside the gene matches: 8. The CDR3 DNA reads TGTGCCAGCGGTGAGCGGGGCCTTTACTTC. Its protein product is CASGERGLYF.

This chain connects TRBV4-3 to TRBJ2-3; D ambiguous. The germline V and J ends were trimmed by 3 bases and 0 bases, with 7 bases remaining between them. Per the germline V gene, CDR1 is LGHNA and CDR2 is YSLEER. There are 14 residues in the CDR3. CDR3 protein: CASSHLPSTDTQYF. The CDR3 DNA follows: TGCGCCAGCAGCCACCTCCCTAGCACAGATACGCAGTATTTT.

This clonotype was recorded at least ten times. V is TRBV29-1 and J is TRBJ1-4, with D perhaps matching TRBD1 (5 bases). The CDR3 is 13 residues long. Germline CDR1 reads SQVTM; CDR2 reads ANQGSEA. With 1 base removed from V and 8 bases from J, the gap between germline ends came to 11 bases. As DNA, the CDR3 is TGCAGCGTTGAAGCTCCTGAGGGGGAAAAACTGTTTTTT. The encoded protein is CSVEAPEGEKLFF. Using reference TRBV29-1 and TRBJ1-4 for the parts outside the CDR3, the full variable domain is SAVISQKPSRDICQRGTSLTIQCQVDSQVTMMFWYRQQPGQSLTLIATANQGSEATYESGFVIDKFPISRPNLTFSTLTVSNMSPEDSSIYLCSVEAPEGEKLFFGSGTQLSVL.

The gene calls are TRBV24-1 and TRBJ2-3; no reliable D call. Trimming cost V 5 bases and J 4 bases, with 9 bases left between them. The CDR3 totals 13 residues. The V gene's germline CDR1 is KGHDR and CDR2 SFDVKD. The CDR3 here is CATSAASADTQYF. The CDR3 DNA follows: TGTGCCACCAGTGCGGCTAGTGCAGATACGCAGTATTTT.

This clonotype was seen repeatedly, ten times or more. V gene TRBV29-1 combines with J gene TRBJ2-3; 9 bases map to TRBD2. V was clipped by 6 bases and J by 2 bases; unmatched bases: 3. The CDR3 runs to 13 residues. Germline values: CDR1 SQVTM, CDR2 ANQGSEA. Here the CDR3 reads CSVAGGATDTQYF. As DNA, the CDR3 is TGCAGCGTAGCGGGGGGAGCCACAGATACGCAGTATTTT.

Ten or more counts support this clonotype. The V call is TRBV12-3 or TRBV12-4, the J call TRBJ2-2; 7 bases are shared with TRBD1. The ends lost 5 bases at V and 0 bases at J; junction bases unmatched: 12. CDR3 length: 18 residues. CDR3: CASSDSYGTATNTGELFF. The DNA of the CDR3 is TGTGCCAGCAGTGATTCCTACGGGACAGCGACGAACACCGGGGAGCTGTTTTTT.

This clonotype was detected many times. The chain joins TRBV6-1 to TRBJ2-1; D is unresolved. The CDR3 is 11 amino acids. CDR1 is MNHNS and CDR2 is SASEGT in the germline V gene. Between the trimmed V and J ends, which lost 3 bases and 10 bases, there was a span of 7 bases. The CDR3: CASSDSREQFF. The CDR3 DNA reads as TGTGCCAGCAGTGATTCAAGGGAGCAGTTCTTC.

Here the CDR3 reads CSVEEGQTQYF. CDR3 nucleotides: TGCAGCGTTGAAGAGGGGCAGACCCAGTACTTC. The rearrangement joins TRBV29-1 to TRBJ2-5; TRBD1 might be the D (5 bases). V gave up 0 bases and J gave up 6 bases, with 5 bases separating them. The CDR3 contains 11 residues. The germline V gene encodes CDR1 SQVTM and CDR2 ANQGSEA.

This chain links TRBV3-1 with TRBJ2-7; the match to TRBD2 covers 8 bases. The CDR3 extends over 16 amino acids. CDR1 is LGHDT, CDR2 YNNKEL, per germline (reference sequence). With V trimmed by 1 base and J by 7 bases, 12 bases remained unmatched. The DNA of the CDR3 is TGTGCCAGCAGCCAAGGAGACACTAGCGGACTTTTTGAGCAGTACTTC. It yields the protein CASSQGDTSGLFEQYF.

The table lists this clonotype with many counts. The gene calls are TRBV9 and TRBJ2-1; D unresolved. With 0 bases removed from V and 0 bases from J, the gap between germline ends came to 7 bases. CDR1 is SGDLS and CDR2 is YYNGEE in the germline V gene. CDR3 size: 15 residues. Here the CDR3 reads CASSVEQTSYNEQFF. In DNA form, the CDR3 reads TGTGCCAGCAGCGTAGAACAGACCTCCTACAATGAGCAGTTCTTC. The whole variable domain, remainder taken from reference TRBV9 and TRBJ2-1, is DSGVTQTPKHLITATGQRVTLRCSPRSGDLSVYWYQQSLDQGLQFLIQYYNGEERAKGNILERFSAQQFPDLHSELNLSSLELGDSALYFCASSVEQTSYNEQFFGPGTRLTVL.

This clonotype was picked up a small number of times. The V and J genes are TRBV28 and TRBJ1-2; TRBD1 might be the D (5 bases). Germline V gives CDR1 MDHEN, CDR2 SYDVKM. Trimming cost V 5 bases and J 3 bases, with 10 bases left between them. The CDR3 runs 13 residues. The CDR3 protein is CASSGDDYYGYTF. For the CDR3, the DNA is TGTGCCAGCAGTGGGGACGACTACTATGGCTACACCTTC.

At least ten counts were recorded for this clonotype. V and J are TRBV12-3 or TRBV12-4 and TRBJ1-2; TRBD1 matches at 8 bases. After removal of 5 bases from V and 6 bases from J, the junction contained 11 bases not matched to a gene. The CDR3 is made up of 15 amino acids. CDR3 in DNA: TGTGCCAGCAGTCCCAACGCAGGGGGCAAGGATGGCTACACCTTC. It yields the protein CASSPNAGGKDGYTF.

Only a few counts were recorded for this clonotype. The V gene is TRBV11-2, the J gene TRBJ2-1; the D call may be TRBD1 or TRBD2 (5 bases each). V was clipped by 6 bases and J by 8 bases, with 17 bases between them. The V gene's germline CDR1 is SGHAT and CDR2 FQNNGV. This CDR3 has 14 residues. The CDR3: CASRSGRGRDEQFF. For the CDR3, the DNA is TGTGCCAGCAGGTCGGGACGCGGCCGGGATGAGCAGTTCTTC.

This clonotype has at least ten counts. J is TRBJ1-2 and V is TRBV29-1, with 10 bases lining up with TRBD1. Germline values: CDR1 SQVTM, CDR2 ANQGSEA. V lost 3 bases and J lost 4; bases outside the gene matches: 2. The CDR3 is 13 amino acids. This CDR3 reads CSVETGGTYGYTF. The CDR3 DNA reads TGCAGCGTTGAGACAGGGGGCACCTATGGCTACACCTTC.

In the case of this clonotype: A single base separates this from a much larger clone, so it may be a read error. The genes are TRBV7-6 and TRBJ2-7; 7 nucleotides line up with TRBD1. CDR1 SGHVS and CDR2 FNYEAQ come from the germline V gene. This CDR3 has 14 amino acids. The CDR3 is CASSPWTGNYDQYF. The CDR3, as DNA: TGTGCCAGCAGCCCGTGGACAGGCAACTACGATCAGTACTTC.

The rearrangement joins TRBV29-1 to TRBJ2-3, with a tentative D call TRBD1 (6 bases). With 5 bases removed from V and 3 bases from J, the gap between germline ends came to 15 bases. Germline V gives CDR1 SQVTM, CDR2 ANQGSEA. This CDR3 is 14 amino acids long. CDR3 in DNA: TGCAGCGTTCAACAGGGCCCAGCTACAGATACGCAGTATTTT. As protein: CSVQQGPATDTQYF.

The chain couples TRBV30 to TRBJ2-1, with 7 bases identical to TRBD1. Germline V gene sequence: CDR1 GTSNPN, CDR2 SVGIG (reference sequence). The CDR3 has 17 amino acids. Trimming removed 3 bases from V and 2 bases from J; junction bases left unmatched: 13. The CDR3 loop is CAWSHLKTGNPYNEQFF. The DNA for the CDR3 is TGTGCCTGGAGCCATCTTAAGACAGGGAATCCCTACAATGAGCAGTTCTTC.

The chain carries TRBV4-3 and TRBJ2-7, with 7 bases lining up with TRBD1. The CDR3 sequence is 14 residues long. The V gene's germline CDR1 is LGHNA and CDR2 YSLEER. V shed 4 bases, J shed 6 bases, and the junction held 9 bases outside the gene matches. The chain's CDR3 is CASSLKDRLGEQYF. CDR3 sequence (DNA): TGCGCCAGCAGCCTAAAGGACAGGTTGGGCGAGCAGTACTTC.

The chain links TRBV28 to TRBJ2-7; 8 nucleotides agree with TRBD1. This CDR3 is built from 14 residues. The V and J ends lost 7 bases and 2 bases, in that order; junction bases with no gene match: 7. Germline V gives CDR1 MDHEN, CDR2 SYDVKM. The CDR3 nucleotides are TGTGCCAGCACCCTGACAGGGGCGACCTACGAGCAGTACTTC. Its translation is CASTLTGATYEQYF.